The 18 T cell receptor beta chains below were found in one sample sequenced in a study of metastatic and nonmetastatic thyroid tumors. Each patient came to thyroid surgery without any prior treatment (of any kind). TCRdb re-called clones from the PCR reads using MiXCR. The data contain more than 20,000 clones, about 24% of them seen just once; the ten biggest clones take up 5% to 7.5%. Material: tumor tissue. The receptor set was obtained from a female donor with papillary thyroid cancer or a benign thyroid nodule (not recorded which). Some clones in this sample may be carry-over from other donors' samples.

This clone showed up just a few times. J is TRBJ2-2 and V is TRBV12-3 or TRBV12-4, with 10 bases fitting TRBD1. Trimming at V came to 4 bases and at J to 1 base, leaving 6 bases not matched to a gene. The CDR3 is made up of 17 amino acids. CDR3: CASSSNRDRGNTGELFF. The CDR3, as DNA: TGTGCCAGCAGTTCTAACCGGGACAGGGGGAACACCGGGGAGCTGTTTTTT.

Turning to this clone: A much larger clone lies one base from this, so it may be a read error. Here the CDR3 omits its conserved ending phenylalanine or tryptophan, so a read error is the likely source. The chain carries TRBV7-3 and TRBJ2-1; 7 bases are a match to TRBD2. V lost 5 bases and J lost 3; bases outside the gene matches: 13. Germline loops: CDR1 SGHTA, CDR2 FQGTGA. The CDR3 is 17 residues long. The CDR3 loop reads CASSLGTIGSLYNEQFS. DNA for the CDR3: TGTGCCAGCAGCCTCGGGACTATCGGGAGCCTCTACAATGAGCAGTTCTCC.

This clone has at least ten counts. Here the CDR3 DNA reads TGTGCCAGCAGTAGCCGGGACAACTATGGCTACACCTTC. Translation: CASSSRDNYGYTF. The V call is TRBV6-1, the J call TRBJ1-2; tentatively, D is TRBD1 (5 bases). Germline V lookup: CDR1 MNHNS, CDR2 SASEGT. V was pared by 5 bases and J by 2 bases, with 9 bases between. The CDR3 has 13 amino acids.

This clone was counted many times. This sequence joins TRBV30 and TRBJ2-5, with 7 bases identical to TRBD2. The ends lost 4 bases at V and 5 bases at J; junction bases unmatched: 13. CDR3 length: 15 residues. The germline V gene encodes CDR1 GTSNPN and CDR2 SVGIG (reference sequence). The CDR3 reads CAWKGRGMVYETQYF. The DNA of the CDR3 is TGTGCCTGGAAAGGGAGGGGTATGGTCTACGAGACCCAGTACTTC.

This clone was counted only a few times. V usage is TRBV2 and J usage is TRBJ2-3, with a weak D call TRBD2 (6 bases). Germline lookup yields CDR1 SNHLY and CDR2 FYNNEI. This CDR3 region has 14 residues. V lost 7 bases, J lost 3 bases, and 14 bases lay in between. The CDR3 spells CASKGTGGTDTQYF. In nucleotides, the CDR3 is TGTGCCAGCAAGGGGACTGGGGGGACAGATACGCAGTATTTT.

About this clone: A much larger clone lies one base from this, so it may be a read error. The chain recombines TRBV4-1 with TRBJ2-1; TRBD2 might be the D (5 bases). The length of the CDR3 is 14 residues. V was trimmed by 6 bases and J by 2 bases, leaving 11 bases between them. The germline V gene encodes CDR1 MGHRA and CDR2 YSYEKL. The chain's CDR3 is CASRVSVAYNEQFF. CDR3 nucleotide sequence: TGCGCCAGCAGGGTTAGCGTAGCCTACAATGAGCAGTTCTTC.

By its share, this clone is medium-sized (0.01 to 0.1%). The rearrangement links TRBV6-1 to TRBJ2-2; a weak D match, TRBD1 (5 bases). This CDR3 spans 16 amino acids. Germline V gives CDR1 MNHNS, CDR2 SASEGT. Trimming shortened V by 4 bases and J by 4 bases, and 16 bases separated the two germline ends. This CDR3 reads CASSGGRGRSTGELFF. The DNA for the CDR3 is TGTGCCAGCAGTGGGGGTAGGGGTAGGAGCACCGGGGAGCTGTTTTTT.

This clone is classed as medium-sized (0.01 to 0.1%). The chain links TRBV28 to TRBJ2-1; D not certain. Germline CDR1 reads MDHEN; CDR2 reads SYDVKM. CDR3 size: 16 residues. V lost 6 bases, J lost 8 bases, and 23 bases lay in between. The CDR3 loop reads CASSPPGVVVGYEQFF. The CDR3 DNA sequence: TGTGCCAGCAGCCCGCCTGGGGTAGTCGTGGGGTATGAGCAGTTCTTC.

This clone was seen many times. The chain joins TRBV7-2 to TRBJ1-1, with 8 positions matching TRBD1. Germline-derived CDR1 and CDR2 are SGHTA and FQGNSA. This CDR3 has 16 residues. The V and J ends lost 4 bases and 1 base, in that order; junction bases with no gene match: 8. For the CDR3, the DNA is TGTGCCAGCAGCTCGGGACAGGCTGTGAGGAACACTGAAGCTTTCTTT. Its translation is CASSSGQAVRNTEAFF.

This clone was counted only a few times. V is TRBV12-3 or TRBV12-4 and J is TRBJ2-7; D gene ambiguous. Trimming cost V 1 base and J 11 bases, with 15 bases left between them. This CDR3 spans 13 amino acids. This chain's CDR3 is CASSLGGSPYKYF. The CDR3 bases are TGTGCCAGCAGTTTAGGGGGATCACCGTATAAGTACTTC.

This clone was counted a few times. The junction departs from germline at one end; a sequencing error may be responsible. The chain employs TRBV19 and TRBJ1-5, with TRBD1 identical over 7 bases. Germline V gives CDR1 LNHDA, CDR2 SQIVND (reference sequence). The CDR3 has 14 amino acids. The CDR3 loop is CANRPGQWDQAQNF. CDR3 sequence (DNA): TGTGCCAATAGGCCGGGACAGTGGGATCAGGCACAGAATTTT.

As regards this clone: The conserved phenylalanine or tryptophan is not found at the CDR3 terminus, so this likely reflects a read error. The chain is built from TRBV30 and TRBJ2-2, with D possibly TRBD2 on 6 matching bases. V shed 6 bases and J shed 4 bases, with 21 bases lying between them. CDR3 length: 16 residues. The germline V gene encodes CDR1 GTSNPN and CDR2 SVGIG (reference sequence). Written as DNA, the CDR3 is TGTGCCTGCCATCTATGGGGCTCCGGGGGCACCGGGGAGCTGTTTCTT. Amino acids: CACHLWGSGGTGELFL.

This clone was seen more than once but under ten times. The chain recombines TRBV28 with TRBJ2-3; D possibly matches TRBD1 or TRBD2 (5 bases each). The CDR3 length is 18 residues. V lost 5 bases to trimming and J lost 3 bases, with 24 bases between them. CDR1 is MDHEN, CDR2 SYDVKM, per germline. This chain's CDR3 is CASSPPPRGAIGTDTQYF. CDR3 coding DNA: TGTGCCAGCAGTCCCCCTCCCCGAGGGGCGATCGGGACAGATACGCAGTATTTT.

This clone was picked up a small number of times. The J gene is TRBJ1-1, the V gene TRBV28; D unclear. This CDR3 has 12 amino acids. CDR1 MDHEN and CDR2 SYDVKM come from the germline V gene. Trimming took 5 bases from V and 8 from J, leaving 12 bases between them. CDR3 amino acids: CASSIQTIEAFF. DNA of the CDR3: TGTGCCAGCAGTATACAGACGATCGAAGCTTTCTTT.

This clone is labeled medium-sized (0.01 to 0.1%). In DNA, the CDR3 is TGTGCCAGCAGTAACCGGGACAGCTGGGACTATGGCTACACCTTC. This encodes CASSNRDSWDYGYTF. This chain connects TRBV12-3 or TRBV12-4 to TRBJ1-2; 7 nucleotides line up with TRBD1. The junction had 9 bases not matched to a gene; V was cut back by 5 bases and J by 3 bases. The CDR3 sequence is 15 residues long.

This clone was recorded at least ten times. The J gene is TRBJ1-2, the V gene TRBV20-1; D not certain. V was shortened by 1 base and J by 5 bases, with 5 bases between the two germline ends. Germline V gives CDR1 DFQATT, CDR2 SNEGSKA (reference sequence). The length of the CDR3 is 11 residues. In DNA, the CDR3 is TGCAGTGCTAGAGGGTGGTATGGCTACACCTTC. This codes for CSARGWYGYTF.

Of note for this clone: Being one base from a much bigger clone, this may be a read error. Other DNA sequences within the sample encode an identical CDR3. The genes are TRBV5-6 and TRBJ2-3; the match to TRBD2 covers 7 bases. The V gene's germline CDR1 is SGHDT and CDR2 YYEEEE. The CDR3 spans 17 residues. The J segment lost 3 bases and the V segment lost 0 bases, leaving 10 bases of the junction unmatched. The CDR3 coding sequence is TGTGCCAGCAGCTTGGGTCCTCTCCAGGGAGGGACAGATACGCAGTATTTT. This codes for CASSLGPLQGGTDTQYF.

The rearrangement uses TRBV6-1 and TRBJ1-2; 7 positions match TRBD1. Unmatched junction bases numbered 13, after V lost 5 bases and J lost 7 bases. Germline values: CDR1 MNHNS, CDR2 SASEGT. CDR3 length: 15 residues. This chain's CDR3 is CASSPGPGQVGGYTF. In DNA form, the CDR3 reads TGTGCCAGCAGTCCCGGCCCTGGACAGGTTGGTGGCTACACCTTC.